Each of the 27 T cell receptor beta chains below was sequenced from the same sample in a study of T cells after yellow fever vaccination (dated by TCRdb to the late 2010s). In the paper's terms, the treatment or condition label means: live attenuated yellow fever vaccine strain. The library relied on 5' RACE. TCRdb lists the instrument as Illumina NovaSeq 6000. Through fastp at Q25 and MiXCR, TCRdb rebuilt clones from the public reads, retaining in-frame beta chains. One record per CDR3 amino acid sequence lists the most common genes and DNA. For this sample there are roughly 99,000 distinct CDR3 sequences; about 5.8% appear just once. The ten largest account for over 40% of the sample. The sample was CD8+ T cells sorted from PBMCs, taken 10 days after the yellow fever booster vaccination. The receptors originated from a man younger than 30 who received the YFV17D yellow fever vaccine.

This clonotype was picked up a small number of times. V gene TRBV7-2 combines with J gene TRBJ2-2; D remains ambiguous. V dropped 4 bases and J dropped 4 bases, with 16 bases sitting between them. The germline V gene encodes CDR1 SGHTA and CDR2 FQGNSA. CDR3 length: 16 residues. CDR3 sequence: CASSSRLRTATGELFF. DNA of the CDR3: TGTGCCAGCAGCTCCCGACTCCGGACCGCCACCGGGGAGCTGTTTTTT.

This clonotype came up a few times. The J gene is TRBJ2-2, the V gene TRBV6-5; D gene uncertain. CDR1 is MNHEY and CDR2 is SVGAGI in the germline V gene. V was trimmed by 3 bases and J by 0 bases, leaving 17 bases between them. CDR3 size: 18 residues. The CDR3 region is CASSYNLVRSSNTGELFF. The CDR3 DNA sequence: TGTGCCAGCAGTTATAATCTCGTGCGGAGTTCGAACACCGGGGAGCTGTTTTTT.

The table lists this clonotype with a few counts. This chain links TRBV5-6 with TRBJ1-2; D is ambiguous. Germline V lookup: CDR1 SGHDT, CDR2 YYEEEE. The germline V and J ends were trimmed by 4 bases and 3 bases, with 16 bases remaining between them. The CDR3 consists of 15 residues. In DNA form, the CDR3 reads TGTGCCAGCAGCGTTGACACGGGGTGGTACTATGGCTACACCTTC. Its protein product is CASSVDTGWYYGYTF.

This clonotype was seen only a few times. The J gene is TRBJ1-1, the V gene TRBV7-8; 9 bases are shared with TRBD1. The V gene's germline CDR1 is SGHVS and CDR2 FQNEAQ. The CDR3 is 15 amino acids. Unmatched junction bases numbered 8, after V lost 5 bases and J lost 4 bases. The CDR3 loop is CASSTYRGLSTEAFF. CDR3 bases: TGTGCCAGCAGCACTTACAGGGGGCTGAGCACTGAAGCTTTCTTT.

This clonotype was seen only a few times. The CDR3 here is CASSWGTGNNEQFF. The CDR3 DNA reads TGTGCCAGCAGCTGGGGGACAGGGAACAATGAGCAGTTCTTC. The chain employs TRBV5-4 and TRBJ2-1, with TRBD1 matching 9 bases. The J segment lost 5 bases and the V segment lost 3 bases, leaving 3 bases of the junction unmatched. In germline, CDR1 is SGHNT, CDR2 YYREEE (reference sequence). CDR3 size: 14 residues.

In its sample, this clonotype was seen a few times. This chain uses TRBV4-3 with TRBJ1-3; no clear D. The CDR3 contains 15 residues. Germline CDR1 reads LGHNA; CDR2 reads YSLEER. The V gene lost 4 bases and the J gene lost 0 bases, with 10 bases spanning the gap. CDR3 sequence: CASSPYFISGNTIYF. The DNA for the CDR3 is TGCGCCAGCAGCCCCTATTTTATCTCTGGAAACACCATATATTTT.

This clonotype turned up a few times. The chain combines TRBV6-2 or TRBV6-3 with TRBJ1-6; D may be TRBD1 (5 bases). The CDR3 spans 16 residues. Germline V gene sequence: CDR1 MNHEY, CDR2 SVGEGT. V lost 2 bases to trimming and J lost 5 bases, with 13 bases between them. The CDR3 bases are TGTGCCAGCAGTTACCCTCGCCGGGGGGATAATTCACCCCTCCACTTT. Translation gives CASSYPRRGDNSPLHF.

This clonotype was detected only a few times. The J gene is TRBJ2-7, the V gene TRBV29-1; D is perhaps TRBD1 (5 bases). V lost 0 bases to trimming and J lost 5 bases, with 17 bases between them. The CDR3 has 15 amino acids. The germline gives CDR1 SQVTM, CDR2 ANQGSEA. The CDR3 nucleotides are TGCAGCGTTGAAGAAGGTAGGGGTGCGGCCCACGAGCAGTACTTC. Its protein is CSVEEGRGAAHEQYF.

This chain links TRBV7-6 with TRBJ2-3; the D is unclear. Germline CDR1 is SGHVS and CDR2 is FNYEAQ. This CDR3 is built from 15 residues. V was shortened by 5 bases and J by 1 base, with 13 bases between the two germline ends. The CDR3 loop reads CASSQAYRGTDTQYF. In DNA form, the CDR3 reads TGTGCCAGCAGCCAAGCATATAGGGGCACAGATACGCAGTATTTT.

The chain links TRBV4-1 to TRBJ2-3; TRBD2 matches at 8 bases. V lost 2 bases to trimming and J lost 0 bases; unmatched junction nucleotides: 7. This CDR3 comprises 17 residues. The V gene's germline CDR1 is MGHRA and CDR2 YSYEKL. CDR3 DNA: TGCGCCAGCAGCCAATCAACTAGCGGAGAAAGCACAGATACGCAGTATTTT. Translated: CASSQSTSGESTDTQYF.

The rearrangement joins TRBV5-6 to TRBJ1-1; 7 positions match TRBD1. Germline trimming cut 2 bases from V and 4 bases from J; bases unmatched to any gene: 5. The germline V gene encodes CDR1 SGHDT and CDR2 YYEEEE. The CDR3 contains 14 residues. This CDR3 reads CASSFEGAGTEAFF. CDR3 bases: TGTGCCAGCAGCTTTGAGGGGGCAGGCACTGAAGCTTTCTTT.

Written as DNA, the CDR3 is TGTGCCAGCAGTCGCCAGGGGCCTCCCTACGAGCAGTACGTC. The encoded protein is CASSRQGPPYEQYV. The chain links TRBV28 to TRBJ2-7; maybe TRBD1 (6 bases). Between the trimmed V and J ends, which lost 5 bases and 2 bases, there was a span of 13 bases. This CDR3 has 14 amino acids. In germline, CDR1 is MDHEN, CDR2 SYDVKM.

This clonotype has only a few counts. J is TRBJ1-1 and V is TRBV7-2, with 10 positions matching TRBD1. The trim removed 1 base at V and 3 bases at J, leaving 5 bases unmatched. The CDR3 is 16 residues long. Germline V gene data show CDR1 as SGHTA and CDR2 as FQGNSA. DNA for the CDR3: TGTGCCAGCAGCTTAGACGGAGGACAGGGGGACACTGAAGCTTTCTTT. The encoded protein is CASSLDGGQGDTEAFF.

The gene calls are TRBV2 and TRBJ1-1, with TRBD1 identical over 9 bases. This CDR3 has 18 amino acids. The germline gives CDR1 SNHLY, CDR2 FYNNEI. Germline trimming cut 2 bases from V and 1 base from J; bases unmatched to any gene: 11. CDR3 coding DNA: TGTGCCAGCAGTGAATCTCGGGACAGGGCAGGGCCGAACACTGAAGCTTTCTTT. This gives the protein CASSESRDRAGPNTEAFF.

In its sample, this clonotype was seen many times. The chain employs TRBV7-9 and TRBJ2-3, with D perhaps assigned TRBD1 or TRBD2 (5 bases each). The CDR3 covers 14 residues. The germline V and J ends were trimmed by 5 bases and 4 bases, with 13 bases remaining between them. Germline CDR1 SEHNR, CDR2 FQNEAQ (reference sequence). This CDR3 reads CASSNRDRPDTQYF. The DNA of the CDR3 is TGTGCCAGCAGCAACCGGGACCGCCCAGATACGCAGTATTTT.

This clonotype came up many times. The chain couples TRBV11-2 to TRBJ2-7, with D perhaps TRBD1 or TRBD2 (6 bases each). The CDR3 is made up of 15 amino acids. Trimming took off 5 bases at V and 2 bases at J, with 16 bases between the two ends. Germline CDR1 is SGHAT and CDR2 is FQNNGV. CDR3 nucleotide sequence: TGTGCCAGCAGCGCCAGACGGGGGCCCACCTACGAGCAGTACGTC. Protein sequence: CASSARRGPTYEQYV.

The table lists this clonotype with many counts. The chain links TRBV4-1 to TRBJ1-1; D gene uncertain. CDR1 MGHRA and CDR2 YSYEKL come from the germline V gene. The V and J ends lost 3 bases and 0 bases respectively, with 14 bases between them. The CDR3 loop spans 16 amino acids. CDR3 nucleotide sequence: TGCGCCAGCAGCCATGTCGGGGTCTCGGTGAACACTGAAGCTTTCTTT. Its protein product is CASSHVGVSVNTEAFF.

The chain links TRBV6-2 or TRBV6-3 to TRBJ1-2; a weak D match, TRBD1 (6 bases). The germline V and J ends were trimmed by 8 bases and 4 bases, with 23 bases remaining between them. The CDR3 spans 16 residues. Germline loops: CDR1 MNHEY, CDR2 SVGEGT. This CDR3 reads CASGLTTGNRVYGYTF. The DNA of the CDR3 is TGTGCCAGCGGTTTAACAACAGGGAATAGAGTCTATGGCTACACCTTC.

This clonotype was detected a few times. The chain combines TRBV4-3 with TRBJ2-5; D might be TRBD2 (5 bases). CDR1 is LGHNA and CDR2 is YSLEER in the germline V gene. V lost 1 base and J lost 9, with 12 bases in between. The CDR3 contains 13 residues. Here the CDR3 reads CASSQGEGRAQYF. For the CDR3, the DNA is TGCGCCAGCAGCCAAGGAGAGGGAAGGGCCCAGTACTTC.

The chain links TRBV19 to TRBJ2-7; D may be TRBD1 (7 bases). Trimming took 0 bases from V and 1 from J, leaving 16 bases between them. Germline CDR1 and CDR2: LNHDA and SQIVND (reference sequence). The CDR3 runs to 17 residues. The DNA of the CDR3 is TGTGCCAGTAGTATAGATCTATCCAGGGGGGATTCCTACGAGCAGTACGTC. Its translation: CASSIDLSRGDSYEQYV.

The CDR3 spells CPVPGQGIDTQYF. The CDR3 nucleotides read TGTCCGGTTCCGGGACAGGGAATAGATACGCAGTATTTT. The rearrangement links TRBV27 to TRBJ2-3; 9 nucleotides match TRBD1. The CDR3 length is 13 residues. Per the germline V gene, CDR1 is MNHEY and CDR2 is SMNVEV (reference sequence).

The CDR3 DNA follows: TGCGCCAGCAGCCAAGTCTGGGGACAGGGATCTGGCACAGATACGCAGTATTTT. Protein product: CASSQVWGQGSGTDTQYF. The rearrangement links TRBV4-1 to TRBJ2-3; TRBD1 aligns across 9 bases. V lost 1 base and J lost 1; bases outside the gene matches: 9. CDR3 length equals 18 residues. The germline gives CDR1 MGHRA, CDR2 YSYEKL.

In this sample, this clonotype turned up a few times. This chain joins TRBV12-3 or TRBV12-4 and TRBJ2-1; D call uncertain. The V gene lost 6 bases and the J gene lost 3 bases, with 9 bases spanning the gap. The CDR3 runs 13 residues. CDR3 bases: TGTGCCAGCAGCTTATTCGTCTACAATGAGCAGTTCTTC. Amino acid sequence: CASSLFVYNEQFF.

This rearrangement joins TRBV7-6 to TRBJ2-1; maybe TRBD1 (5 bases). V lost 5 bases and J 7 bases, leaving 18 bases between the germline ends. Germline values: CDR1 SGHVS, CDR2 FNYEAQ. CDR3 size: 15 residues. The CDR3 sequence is CASSAENQGFNEQFF. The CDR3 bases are TGTGCCAGCAGCGCTGAAAACCAGGGATTTAATGAGCAGTTCTTC.

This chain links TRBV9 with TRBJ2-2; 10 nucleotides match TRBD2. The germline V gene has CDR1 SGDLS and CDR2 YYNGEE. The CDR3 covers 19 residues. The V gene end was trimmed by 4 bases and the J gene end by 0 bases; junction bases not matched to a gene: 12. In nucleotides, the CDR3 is TGTGCCAGCAGCCCCATCATCGGGACTAGCGAGCCGAACACCGGGGAGCTGTTTTTT. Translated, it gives CASSPIIGTSEPNTGELFF.

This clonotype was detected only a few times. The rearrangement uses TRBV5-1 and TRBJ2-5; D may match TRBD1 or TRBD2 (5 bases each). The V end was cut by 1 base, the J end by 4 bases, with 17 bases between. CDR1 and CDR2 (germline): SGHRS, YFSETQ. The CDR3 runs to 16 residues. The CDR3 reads CASSLYSGNQGETQYF. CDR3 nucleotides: TGCGCCAGCAGCTTGTATTCGGGAAATCAGGGAGAGACCCAGTACTTC.

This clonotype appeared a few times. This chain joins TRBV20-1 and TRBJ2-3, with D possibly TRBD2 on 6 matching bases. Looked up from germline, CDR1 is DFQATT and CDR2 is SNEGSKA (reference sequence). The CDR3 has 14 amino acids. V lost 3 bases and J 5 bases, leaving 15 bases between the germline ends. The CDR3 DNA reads TGCAGTGCTAGCTTTGGGGGGACCGGAGATACGCAGTATTTT. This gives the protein CSASFGGTGDTQYF.